Listed below are T cell receptor beta chains from one sample, sequenced in a study of cytomegalovirus exposure and HLA in healthy donors. Using immunoSEQ multiplex PCR, the repertoire was profiled, and TCRdb retains in-frame clones only, with some absent. The top ten clones hold 3.2% of a sample with over 90,000 clones, approximately 64% of them seen once. What was sequenced was PBMCs. These receptors originate from a man between 60 and 70 years old in good health and CMV-seronegative. The CDR3 runs from the conserved cysteine through the conserved F or W. Each record gives: D gene, CDR3 length, J gene, V gene, clone size, CDR3 DNA, CDR3 protein. The D gene is left open where the match is weak. Clone size is given for some rows only: seen once, a few or many times, or a class if the clone is expanded.

D: -; length: 17; J: TRBJ1-5; V: TRBV23-1; size: -; DNA: TGCGCCAGCAGCCCGACTTTGGGGGCGGGGAGGGATCAGCCCCAGCATTTT; CDR3: CASSPTLGAGRDQPQHF
D: TRBD1; length: 13; J: TRBJ2-1; V: TRBV7-7; size: -; DNA: TGTGCTAGCAGCTGGGACAGGGACAATGAGCAGTTCTTC; CDR3: CASSWDRDNEQFF
D: TRBD1; length: 15; J: TRBJ1-2; V: TRBV7-9; size: -; DNA: TGTGCCAGCAGCTTAAAGACAGGGGGGGACTATGGCTACACCTTC; CDR3: CASSLKTGGDYGYTF
D: TRBD2; length: 14; J: TRBJ2-3; V: TRBV7-3; size: -; DNA: TGTGCCAGCAGCCCTAGCGGGAGCGGAGATACGCAGTATTTT; CDR3: CASSPSGSGDTQYF
D: TRBD2; length: 15; J: TRBJ2-1; V: TRBV19; size: -; DNA: TGTGCCAGTAGTATTCAGGCGGGGGCCTACAATGAGCAGTTCTTC; CDR3: CASSIQAGAYNEQFF
D: TRBD2; length: 15; J: TRBJ2-1; V: TRBV5-1; size: -; DNA: TGCGCCAGCAGCTCAGCCGGGGGGGGCTACAATGAGCAGTTCTTC; CDR3: CASSSAGGGYNEQFF
D: TRBD2; length: 14; J: TRBJ2-5; V: TRBV2; size: -; DNA: TGTGCCAGCACTCGACTGACTAGCGAAGAGACCCAGTACTTC; CDR3: CASTRLTSEETQYF
D: -; length: 14; J: TRBJ1-2; V: TRBV6-6; size: once; DNA: TGTGCCAGCAGCCCCCAATTGAAGCGCTATGGCTACACCTTC; CDR3: CASSPQLKRYGYTF
D: TRBD2; length: 16; J: TRBJ2-1; V: TRBV10-1; size: -; DNA: TGCGCCAGCAGTGACAAGACTAGCGGGACAAACAATGAGCAGTTCTTC; CDR3: CASSDKTSGTNNEQFF
D: TRBD1; length: 16; J: TRBJ2-5; V: TRBV5-6; size: -; DNA: TGTGCCAGCAGCACGCGGACAGGGCGATACCAAGAGACCCAGTACTTC; CDR3: CASSTRTGRYQETQYF
D: -; length: 17; J: TRBJ2-1; V: TRBV11-3; size: -; DNA: TGTGCCAGCAGCCCCTTGTTTGTGGGCTCAATGGACAATGAGCAGTTCTTC; CDR3: CASSPLFVGSMDNEQFF
D: TRBD1; length: 15; J: TRBJ1-5; V: TRBV27; size: -; DNA: TGTGCCAGCAGTTTACTGACAGGGAGCAATCAGCCCCAGCATTTT; CDR3: CASSLLTGSNQPQHF
D: -; length: 14; J: TRBJ2-1; V: TRBV5-4; size: -; DNA: TGTGCCAGCAGCTTGGTAGTACCAAATAATGAGCAGTTCTTC; CDR3: CASSLVVPNNEQFF
D: TRBD1; length: 14; J: TRBJ1-4; V: TRBV4-2; size: -; DNA: TGTGCCACGGGACAGGGGTCAACTAATGAAAAACTGTTTTTT; CDR3: CATGQGSTNEKLFF
D: TRBD2; length: 16; J: TRBJ2-1; V: TRBV28; size: -; DNA: TGTGCCAGCAGTTTTAGCGGGGGACTAGCGGGAGATGAGCAGTTCTTC; CDR3: CASSFSGGLAGDEQFF
D: TRBD2; length: 13; J: TRBJ2-7; V: TRBV5-4; size: -; DNA: TGTGCCAGCAGCTCGGGACTAGAGAGCGAGCAGTACTTC; CDR3: CASSSGLESEQYF